Shown below are 11 T cell receptor beta chains from a single sample sequenced in a study of blood T cell repertoires in COVID-19. Clones were read by immunoSEQ multiplex PCR, and TCRdb kept only the in-frame ones, dropping some. This sample has roughly 300,000 clones, with more than 70% found just once. Sequencing was carried out using peripheral blood. The origin of the receptors is a woman aged 50 to 65 with acute or convalescent COVID-19.

This clone was observed once. The chain employs TRBV12-3 or TRBV12-4 and TRBJ1-2; tentative D call: TRBD1 (5 bases). V lost 4 bases and J 8 bases, leaving 11 bases between the germline ends. The CDR3 has 12 residues. Written as DNA, the CDR3 is TGTGCCAGCAGTTCCGGACACAGGGGCTACACCTTC. Protein product: CASSSGHRGYTF.

The rearrangement uses TRBV12-3 or TRBV12-4 and TRBJ2-7, with 8 bases aligning to TRBD1. The CDR3 extends over 12 amino acids. Losses at the gene ends were 6 bases for V and 7 bases for J; bases not matched to a gene: 5. The CDR3 region has the DNA TGTGCCAGCAGCTTCGGACAGGGTGAGCAGTACGTC. Translation gives CASSFGQGEQYV.

At least ten counts were recorded for this clone. The chain is built from TRBV5-1 and TRBJ1-1; D possibly corresponds to TRBD1 (5 bases). CDR1 and CDR2 from the germline V gene are SGHRS and YFSETQ. This CDR3 spans 15 amino acids. V was trimmed by 7 bases and J by 2 bases, leaving 18 bases between them. The chain's CDR3 is CASGASGSVNTEAFF. CDR3 sequence (DNA): TGCGCCAGCGGGGCCAGTGGGTCGGTAAACACTGAAGCTTTCTTT.

The V call is TRBV9, the J call TRBJ1-2; D unresolved. Trimming shortened V by 6 bases and J by 1 base, and 16 bases separated the two germline ends. Looked up from germline, CDR1 is SGDLS and CDR2 is YYNGEE. This CDR3 is 15 amino acids long. This CDR3 reads CASTMRGRSNYGYTF. The CDR3 DNA sequence: TGTGCCAGCACCATGAGAGGGAGGAGTAACTATGGCTACACCTTC.

CDR3 amino acids: CAISDPTGQANYGYTF. CDR3 sequence (DNA): TGTGCCATCAGTGACCCAACGGGACAGGCTAACTATGGCTACACCTTC. The V and J genes are TRBV10-3 and TRBJ1-2; 8 nucleotides line up with TRBD1. Germline CDR1 and CDR2: ENHRY and SYGVKD. The V segment lost 3 bases and the J segment 0 bases; nucleotides outside the gene matches: 6. CDR3 size: 16 residues.

This chain connects TRBV24-1 to TRBJ1-2; D unresolved. The CDR3 contains 15 residues. V gave up 0 bases and J gave up 8 bases, with 15 bases separating them. Germline CDR1 is KGHDR and CDR2 is SFDVKD. The CDR3 spells CATSDLEGSPIGYTF. Here the CDR3 DNA reads TGTGCCACCAGTGATTTGGAGGGATCCCCTATCGGCTACACCTTC.

This rearrangement joins TRBV5-1 to TRBJ1-3; no clear D. Between the trimmed V and J ends, which lost 3 bases and 0 bases, there was a span of 13 bases. The CDR3 is 16 residues long. Germline assignment: CDR1 SGHRS and CDR2 YFSETQ. This chain's CDR3 is CASSSDAGTSGNTIYF. The CDR3 coding sequence is TGCGCCAGCAGCTCTGATGCAGGAACCTCTGGAAACACCATATATTTT.

Ten or more counts support this clone. The chain uses TRBV19 and TRBJ1-1, with D perhaps TRBD1 (5 bases). Germline lookup yields CDR1 LNHDA and CDR2 SQIVND (reference sequence). V lost 6 bases and J lost 3, with 11 bases in between. There are 13 residues in the CDR3. CDR3 sequence reads: CASSGGGYTEAFF. DNA for the CDR3: TGTGCCAGTAGCGGTGGGGGGTACACTGAAGCTTTCTTT. The full variable domain, its missing parts supplied by reference TRBV19 and TRBJ1-1, is DGGITQSPKYLFRKEGQNVTLSCEQNLNHDAMYWYRQDPGQGLRLIYYSQIVNDFQKGDIAEGYSVSREKKESFPLTVTSAQKNPTAFYLCASSGGGYTEAFFGQGTRLTVV.

The chain is built from TRBV6-5 and TRBJ1-5, with 8 bases matching TRBD1. CDR3 length equals 13 residues. The V segment lost 6 bases and the J segment 2 bases; nucleotides outside the gene matches: 0. Germline lookup yields CDR1 MNHEY and CDR2 SVGAGI. In DNA form, the CDR3 reads TGTGCCAGCAGGGGACAGGGCAATCAGCCCCAGCATTTT. The encoded protein is CASRGQGNQPQHF.

This clone has only a few counts. The chain is built from TRBV27 and TRBJ2-2, with TRBD2 matching over 8 bases. The V gene end was trimmed by 5 bases and the J gene end by 5 bases; junction bases not matched to a gene: 7. CDR1 and CDR2 from the germline V gene are MNHEY and SMNVEV (reference sequence). The CDR3 runs 15 residues. CDR3 in DNA: TGTGCCAGCAGTCTGGGACTAGTGGCGACCGGGGAGCTGTTTTTT. Translation: CASSLGLVATGELFF.

The rearrangement links TRBV6-1 to TRBJ1-1, with a possible D match to TRBD1 (5 bases). This CDR3 is built from 15 residues. The germline gives CDR1 MNHNS, CDR2 SASEGT. Trimming pared 3 bases from V and 1 base from J, leaving 12 bases between. The CDR3 sequence: CASSDPGLANTEAFF. DNA of the CDR3: TGTGCCAGCAGTGACCCGGGACTTGCGAACACTGAAGCTTTCTTT.